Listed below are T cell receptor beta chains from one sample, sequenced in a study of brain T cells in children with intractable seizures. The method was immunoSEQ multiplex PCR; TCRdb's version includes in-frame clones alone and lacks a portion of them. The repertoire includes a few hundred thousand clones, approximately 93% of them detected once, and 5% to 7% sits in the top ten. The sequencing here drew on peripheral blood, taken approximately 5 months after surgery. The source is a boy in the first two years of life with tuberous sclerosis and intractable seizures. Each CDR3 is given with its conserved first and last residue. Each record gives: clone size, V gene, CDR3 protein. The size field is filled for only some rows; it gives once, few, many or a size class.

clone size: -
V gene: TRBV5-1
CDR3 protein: CASSFGPDSYEQYF

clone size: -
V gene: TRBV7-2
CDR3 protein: CASSLKLAGAYEQYF

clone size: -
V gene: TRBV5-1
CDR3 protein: CASSADGYYEQYF

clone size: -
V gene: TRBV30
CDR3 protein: CAWSTGSTDTQYF

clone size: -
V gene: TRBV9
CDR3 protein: CASSGGGSTDTQYF

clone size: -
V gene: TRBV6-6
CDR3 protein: CASSHPLSGGGTDTQYF

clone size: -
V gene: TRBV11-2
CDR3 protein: CASSFRPLYNEQFF

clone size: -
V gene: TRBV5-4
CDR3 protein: CASSLDRYGYTF

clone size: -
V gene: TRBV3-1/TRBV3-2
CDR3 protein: CASSQDSTGSGGYTF

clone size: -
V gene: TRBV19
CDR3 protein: CASSGEGGYYEQYF

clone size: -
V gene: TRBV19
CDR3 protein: CASSPGVSEETF

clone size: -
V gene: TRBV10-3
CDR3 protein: CAIRDHYAGAYEQYF

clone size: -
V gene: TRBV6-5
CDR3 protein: CASSLGRDVTEAFF

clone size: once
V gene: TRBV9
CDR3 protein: CASSGTGGNTEAFF

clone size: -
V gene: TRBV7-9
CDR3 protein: CASSFPPFSVTNYGYTF

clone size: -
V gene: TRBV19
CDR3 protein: CASTRGITEAFF

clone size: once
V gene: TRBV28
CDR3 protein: CASITTGGGYTF

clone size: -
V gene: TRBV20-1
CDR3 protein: CSASRTSARTDTQYF

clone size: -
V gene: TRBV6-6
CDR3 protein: CASSLRLAGAGYEQYF

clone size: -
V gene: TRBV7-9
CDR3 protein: CASSLSSGSGGNEQFF

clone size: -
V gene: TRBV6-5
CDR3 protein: CASSYSPQSPYGYTF

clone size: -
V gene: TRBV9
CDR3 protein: CASSPQMRGQGFTDTQYF

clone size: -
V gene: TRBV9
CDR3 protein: CASGRRSSGANVLTF

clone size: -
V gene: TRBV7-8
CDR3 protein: CASSLRDDQPQHF

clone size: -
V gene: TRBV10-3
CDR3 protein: CAIRKVGQGQGYTF

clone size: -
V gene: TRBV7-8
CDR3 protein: CASSPGVYGYTF

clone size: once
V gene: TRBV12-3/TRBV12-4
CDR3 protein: CASSLSGNEKLFF

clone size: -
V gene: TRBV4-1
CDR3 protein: CASSQVGLSYEQYF

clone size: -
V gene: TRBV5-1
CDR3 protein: CASSLRSGEYGYTF

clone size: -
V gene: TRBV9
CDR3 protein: CASSDGTGDEKLFF

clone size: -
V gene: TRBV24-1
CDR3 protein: CATSGTGGSYNEQFF

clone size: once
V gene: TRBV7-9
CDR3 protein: CASSLFHGNTEAFF

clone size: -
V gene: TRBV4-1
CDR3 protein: CASSHLEANYGYTF

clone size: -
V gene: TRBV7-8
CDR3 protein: CASHGNTEAFF

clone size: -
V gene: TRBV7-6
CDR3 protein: CASSSTESGNTIYF

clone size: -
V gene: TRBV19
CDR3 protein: CASSIDESSYEQYF

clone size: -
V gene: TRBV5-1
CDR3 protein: CASSSRAGSTQRTDTQYF

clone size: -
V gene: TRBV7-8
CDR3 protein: CASSPQGGGAYEQYF

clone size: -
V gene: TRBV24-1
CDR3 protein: CATSDSTSGHPDTQYF

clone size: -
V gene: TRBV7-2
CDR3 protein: CASSSSRGYNEQFF

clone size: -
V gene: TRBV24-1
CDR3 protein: CATSDPGQGTEAFF

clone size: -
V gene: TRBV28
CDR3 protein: CASSPPRAPWEQYF

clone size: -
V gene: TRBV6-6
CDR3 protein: CASTSNRLEGDTQYF

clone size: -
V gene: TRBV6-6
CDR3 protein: CASSYLGQGIVDF

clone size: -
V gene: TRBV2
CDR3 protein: CASSRNGAGGYTF

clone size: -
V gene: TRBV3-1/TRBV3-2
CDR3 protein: CASSQEAAPYGYTF

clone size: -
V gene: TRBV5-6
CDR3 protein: CASTRGASGYTDTQYF

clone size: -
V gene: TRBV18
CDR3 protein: CASSPLLVGAATNEKLFF

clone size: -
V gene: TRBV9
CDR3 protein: CASSVDVRQPQHF

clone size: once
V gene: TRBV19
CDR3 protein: CASSIVGGALNNEQFF

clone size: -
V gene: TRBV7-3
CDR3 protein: CASSLSPPSGGTDTQYF

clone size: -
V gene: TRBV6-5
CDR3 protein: CASSYWAGGKTGVEFF